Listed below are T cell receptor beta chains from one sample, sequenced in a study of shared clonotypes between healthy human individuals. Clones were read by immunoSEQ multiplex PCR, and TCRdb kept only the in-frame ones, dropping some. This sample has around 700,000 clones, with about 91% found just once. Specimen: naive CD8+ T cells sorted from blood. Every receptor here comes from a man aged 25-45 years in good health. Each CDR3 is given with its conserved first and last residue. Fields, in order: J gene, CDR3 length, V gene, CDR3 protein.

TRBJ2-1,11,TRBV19,CAINPQNEQFF
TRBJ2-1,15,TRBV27,CASKLTGGAYNEQFF
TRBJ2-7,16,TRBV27,CASSGTSGLVSYEQYF
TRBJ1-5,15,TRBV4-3,CASSQVDSANQPQHF
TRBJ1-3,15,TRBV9,CASSVGSGFGNTIYF
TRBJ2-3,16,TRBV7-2,CASSLTSPSGTDTQYF
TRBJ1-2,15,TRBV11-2,CASSRQQGADYGYTF
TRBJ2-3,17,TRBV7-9,CASSAIGGTHRTDTQYF
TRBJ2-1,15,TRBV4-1,CASSQVAGAHNEQFF
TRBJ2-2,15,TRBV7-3,CASSSGLAGPGELFF
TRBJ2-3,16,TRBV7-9,CASSPAASGSTDTQYF
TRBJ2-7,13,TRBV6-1,CASRARQPYEQYF
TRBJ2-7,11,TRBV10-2,CASSELVEQYF
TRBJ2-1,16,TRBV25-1,CASSRAFGMASHEQFF
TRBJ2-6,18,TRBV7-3,CASSSPPVSGSGANVLTF
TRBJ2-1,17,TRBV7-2,CASSESLAGARYNEQFF
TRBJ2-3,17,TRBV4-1,CASSQDQVGGPTDTQYF
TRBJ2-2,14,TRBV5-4,CASSLGGAPGELFF
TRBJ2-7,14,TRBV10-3,CAISTGIKPYEQYF
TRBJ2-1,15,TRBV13,CASSYGLPLYNEQFF
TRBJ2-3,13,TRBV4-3,CASSQPKGDTQYF
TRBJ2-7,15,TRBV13,CASSTGTGGPYEQYF
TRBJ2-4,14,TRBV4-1,CASSQDRLGDIQYF
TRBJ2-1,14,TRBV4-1,CASSQVGTGNEQFF
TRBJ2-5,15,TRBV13,CASSVSTRAGETQYF
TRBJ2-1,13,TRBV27,CASSSPAYNEQFF